Here is one TCR beta chain with its context. Its antigen remains unidentified. Base-call qualities are not available, and no considerably larger clone is one nucleotide away. This specimen belongs to a study of blood T cell repertoires in COVID-19 (dated by TCRdb to the early 2020s). Background for the entire study: Collaborator samples came from the United States, Italy and Spain and covered acute and convalescent phases of COVID-19. The prospective study material was composed of cDNA or gDNA derived from T cells, B-cell-depleted T cells, or PBMCs. Subjects who had been exposed to COVID-19, were actively infected with it, or had recovered from it provided the deeply sampled blood TCRbeta repertoires that made up the dataset. The repertoires were made available in a free public database intended to serve as a resource for research on the immune response to SARS-CoV-2. Samples were obtained from the ongoing ImmuneRACE study (first 160 participants) and from 1,254 subjects provided by 6 global collaborators. A de-identified subject ID, COVID-19 status, age in years and sex were almost always included in the sample metadata. Where available, HLA class I and class II types were obtained from metadata supplied by the sample provider rather than from assay-based typing. Findings and caveats that apply to the study as a whole: The quantity of clinical and demographic metadata differed by source and by participant and was supplied without curation.

TCRbeta CDR3 regions were amplified from genomic DNA by means of the immunoSEQ Assay, a bias-controlled multiplex PCR. The original pipeline was this. The number of nucleated cells in each sample was estimated from the amplification of reference gene primers within the assay. To quantify the absolute abundance of each unique TCRbeta CDR3 rearrangement, sequence reads were collapsed and filtered. For each sample, productive Simpson clonality was calculated as the square root of Simpson's diversity index across productive rearrangements. TCRdb's version of the immuneACCESS table is confined to in-frame rearrangements and falls short of the full clone set. An unresolved V gene accounts for under half of the shortfall where checked; the remainder is of unknown origin. V and J calls and clone size are given by that table; D and trimming were obtained from the DNA. This sample lists 430,000 or so clones; approximately 90% were detected once. The top ten clonotypes cover roughly 0.87% of the sample.

One collaborating source in Seattle enrolled patients while the patients were actively infected and followed the patients over time throughout the course of disease. Each collaborating institution followed its own protocols to collect whole blood in K2EDTA tubes. For TCRbeta analysis, collaborator samples were shipped as frozen whole blood, as isolated PBMCs, or as DNA extracted from either sample type. V lost 4 bases and J lost 0 bases; the stretch between them is 14 bases long. In the germline V gene, CDR1 corresponds to SGHRS and CDR2 to YFSETQ. Inclusive of the bounding cysteine and phenylalanine, the CDR3 is 16 residues long. Of all the DNA, just the CDR3 is kept, 48 bases in frame from base 1.

Sequencing used peripheral blood. This sequence originates from a man between 18 and 35 years old with COVID-19, enrolled during active disease. The V and J genes are TRBV5-1 and TRBJ2-1; the D gene assignment is ambiguous. The sequence in DNA is TGCGCCAGCAGCCGGAGCCTCTCGAGCTCCTACAATGAGCAGTTCTTC. Its translation reads: CASSRSLSSSYNEQFF.